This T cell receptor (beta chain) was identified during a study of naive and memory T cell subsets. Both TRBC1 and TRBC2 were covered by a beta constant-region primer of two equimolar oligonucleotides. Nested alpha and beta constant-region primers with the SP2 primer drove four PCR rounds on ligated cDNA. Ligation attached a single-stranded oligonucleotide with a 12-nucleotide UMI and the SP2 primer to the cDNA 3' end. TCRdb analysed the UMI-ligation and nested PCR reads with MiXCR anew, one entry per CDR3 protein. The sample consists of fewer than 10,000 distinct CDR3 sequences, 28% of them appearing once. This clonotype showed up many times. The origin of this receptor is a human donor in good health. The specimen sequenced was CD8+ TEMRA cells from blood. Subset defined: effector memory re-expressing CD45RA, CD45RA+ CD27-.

Here the CDR3 reads CSVEGRFWYSGYTF. Here the CDR3 DNA reads TGCAGCGTTGAAGGTCGGTTTTGGTACAGTGGCTACACCTTC. The chain uses TRBV29-1 and TRBJ1-2; D is uncertain. The CDR3 contains 14 residues. CDR1 is SQVTM and CDR2 is ANQGSEA in the germline V gene. Deletions cut 1 base from V and 7 bases from J, with 16 bases between. Supplemented by reference TRBV29-1 and TRBJ1-2, the full variable domain reads SAVISQKPSRDICQRGTSLTIQCQVDSQVTMMFWYRQQPGQSLTLIATANQGSEATYESGFVIDKFPISRPNLTFSTLTVSNMSPEDSSIYLCSVEGRFWYSGYTFGSGTRLTVV.